The present entry profiles one T cell receptor beta chain with its context. This entry comes from a study of blood T cell repertoires in COVID-19. TCRdb's table, derived via immunoSEQ multiplex PCR, lists solely in-frame clones and lacks some. The sample comprises about 280,000 clones, 88% of which are singletons, and just under 9.5% rests with the top ten. The clonotype comes from a man younger than 35 with active or convalescent COVID-19. Source material: peripheral blood.

CDR3 amino acids: CASSEDRANYEQYF. As DNA, the CDR3 is TGTGCCAGCAGTGAAGACAGGGCCAACTACGAGCAGTACTTC. V gene TRBV6-1 combines with J gene TRBJ2-7; D is possibly TRBD1 (6 bases). Deletions cut 1 base from V and 3 bases from J, with 10 bases between. Germline loops: CDR1 MNHNS, CDR2 SASEGT. The CDR3 runs to 14 residues.